Shown below are 24 T cell receptor beta chains from a single sample sequenced in a study of early T cells in non-severe SARS-CoV-2 infection. TCRdb fed the 5' RACE reads into MiXCR, producing one record per CDR3 protein. This sample has about 76,000 distinct CDR3 sequences; 11% occur once, and the top ten carry about 4.5%. The specimen was whole blood. All receptors come from an adult who was a healthcare worker with PCR-confirmed SARS-CoV-2 infection or an uninfected control (not recorded which).

The chain couples TRBV18 to TRBJ2-3, with D uncertain. The CDR3 sequence is 14 residues long. Germline V gene lookup returns CDR1 KGHSH and CDR2 LQKENI. Trimming cost V 0 bases and J 3 bases, with 7 bases left between them. The CDR3 DNA reads as TGTGCCAGCTCACCACCGGCAGGTACAGATACGCAGTATTTT. This sequence encodes CASSPPAGTDTQYF.

This clonotype occurred many times. This chain links TRBV9 with TRBJ2-7, with TRBD1 as a possible D gene (6 bases). Trimming removed 2 bases at V and 6 bases at J, with 18 bases between. This CDR3 comprises 15 residues. Germline CDR1 SGDLS, CDR2 YYNGEE. DNA for the CDR3: TGTGCCAGCAGCGTGGGTCAGGTGGGGACAAGCGAGCAGTACTTC. Translating gives CASSVGQVGTSEQYF.

There are many counts of this clonotype. The chain combines TRBV2 with TRBJ1-5, with 10 bases matching TRBD1. CDR1 is SNHLY, CDR2 FYNNEI, per germline. The CDR3 runs to 14 residues. With 8 bases clipped from V and 3 bases from J, the junction kept 4 bases outside the gene matches. CDR3 residues: CASSGQGNNQPQHF. The CDR3 DNA is TGTGCCAGCTCGGGACAGGGGAACAATCAGCCCCAGCATTTT. Combining the CDR3 with reference TRBV2 and TRBJ1-5 gives the whole variable domain EPEVTQTPSHQVTQMGQEVILRCVPISNHLYFYWYRQILGQKVEFLVSFYNNEISEKSEIFDDQFSVERPDGSNFTLKIRSTKLEDSAMYFCASSGQGNNQPQHFGDGTRLSIL.

This clonotype was counted between two and nine times. The rearrangement joins TRBV7-8 to TRBJ2-1, with 8 positions matching TRBD2. The CDR3 consists of 12 residues. Germline assignment: CDR1 SGHVS and CDR2 FQNEAQ. V lost 5 bases to trimming and J lost 7 bases; unmatched junction nucleotides: 1. The CDR3 is CASSRGGNEQFF. The CDR3 region has the DNA TGTGCCAGCAGCCGGGGGGGGAATGAGCAGTTCTTC. The whole variable domain, remainder taken from reference TRBV7-8 and TRBJ2-1, is GAGVSQSPRYKVAKRGQDVALRCDPISGHVSLFWYQQALGQGPEFLTYFQNEAQLDKSGLPSDRFFAERPEGSVSTLKIQRTQQEDSAVYLCASSRGGNEQFFGPGTRLTVL.

A few counts support this clonotype. V is TRBV18 and J is TRBJ2-7, with D hard to call. The CDR3 is 15 amino acids. Germline CDR1 and CDR2: KGHSH and LQKENI. V dropped 2 bases and J dropped 4 bases, with 15 bases sitting between them. The CDR3 DNA reads as TGTGCCAGCTCACCAACGGATCAGGCCCCTTACGAGCAGTACTTC. Translating it yields CASSPTDQAPYEQYF.

This clonotype was seen at least ten times. The rearrangement links TRBV12-3 or TRBV12-4 to TRBJ2-5; D gene unclear. The V and J ends lost 2 bases and 5 bases respectively, with 3 bases between them. The CDR3 is 11 residues long. CDR3 bases: TGTGCCAGCAGTTTACTTGAGACCCAGTACTTC. Its protein product is CASSLLETQYF.

This clonotype was observed many times. The chain recombines TRBV11-2 with TRBJ1-5; unclear D gene. Germline V gives CDR1 SGHAT, CDR2 FQNNGV. With 2 bases removed from V and 0 bases from J, the gap between germline ends came to 11 bases. The CDR3 consists of 16 residues. The CDR3 loop is CASSLKGGYSNQPQHF. In DNA form, the CDR3 reads TGTGCCAGCAGCTTAAAAGGCGGATATAGCAATCAGCCCCAGCATTTT.

This clonotype has more than one count but fewer than ten. No DNA is shown, since the ends of the CDR3 on it are uncertain; the CDR3 is the one TCRdb lists. The rearrangement joins TRBV12-3 or TRBV12-4 to TRBJ2-5; the table's TRBD1 call for D was not verified on the DNA. The CDR3 length equals 15 residues, ends included. The CDR3 sequence is CASSSSTGGRETQYF.

This clonotype was recorded at least ten times. This CDR3 reads CASSLAGGNSYNEQFF. The CDR3 nucleotides are TGTGCCAGCAGCCTAGCGGGGGGCAACTCCTACAATGAGCAGTTCTTC. The chain carries TRBV9 and TRBJ2-1; 11 nucleotides line up with TRBD2. This CDR3 has 16 residues. The V and J ends lost 4 bases and 0 bases, in that order; junction bases with no gene match: 3. Germline CDR1 is SGDLS and CDR2 is YYNGEE. The variable domain in full, with the rest retrieved from reference TRBV9 and TRBJ2-1, is DSGVTQTPKHLITATGQRVTLRCSPRSGDLSVYWYQQSLDQGLQFLIQYYNGEERAKGNILERFSAQQFPDLHSELNLSSLELGDSALYFCASSLAGGNSYNEQFFGPGTRLTVL.

This rearrangement joins TRBV5-4 to TRBJ2-2; D is unclear. Between the trimmed V and J ends, which lost 3 bases and 0 bases, there was a span of 9 bases. CDR3 size: 15 residues. Germline values: CDR1 SGHNT, CDR2 YYREEE (reference sequence). The CDR3 region has the DNA TGTGCCAGCAGCTCGAGGACGGCGAACACCGGGGAGCTGTTTTTT. Protein: CASSSRTANTGELFF.

This clonotype has at least ten counts. The chain has TRBV6-6 and TRBJ1-1, with D perhaps matching TRBD1 (5 bases). Trimming took 5 bases from V and 6 from J, leaving 16 bases between them. Germline V gene sequence: CDR1 MNHNY, CDR2 SVGAGI (reference sequence). The CDR3 runs 14 residues. In DNA form, the CDR3 reads TGTGCCAGCAGTATGGCAGGGAATTTGCCTGAAGCTTTCTTT. Translated: CASSMAGNLPEAFF.

CDR3 nucleotide sequence: TGTGCCAGCAGCTTAGGGTCTAGCGGGGGTGGAGATACGCAGTATTTT. Translation gives CASSLGSSGGGDTQYF. This chain links TRBV11-2 with TRBJ2-3; the match to TRBD2 covers 10 bases. The CDR3 spans 16 residues. In germline, CDR1 is SGHAT, CDR2 FQNNGV. V was clipped by 1 base and J by 5 bases; unmatched bases: 6.

V and J are TRBV2 and TRBJ1-4; possible D gene TRBD1, 6 bases. V lost 6 bases and J 8 bases, leaving 10 bases between the germline ends. Germline V lookup: CDR1 SNHLY, CDR2 FYNNEI. The CDR3 extends over 12 amino acids. Here the CDR3 reads CASSRGGEKLFF. The CDR3 region has the DNA TGTGCCAGCAGCAGGGGAGGCGAAAAACTGTTTTTT.

This clonotype was counted many times. This chain joins TRBV10-2 and TRBJ2-3, with 12 positions matching TRBD2. V lost 5 bases, J lost 5 bases, and 5 bases stayed unmatched. The CDR3 covers 15 residues. Germline V gene sequence: CDR1 WSHSY, CDR2 SAAADI. The CDR3 spells CASSSLAGGGDTQYF. The CDR3 DNA is TGCGCCAGCAGTTCACTAGCGGGGGGAGGAGATACGCAGTATTTT.

This clonotype was seen more than once but under ten times. The chain couples TRBV11-2 to TRBJ2-5, with TRBD1 as a possible D gene (7 bases). V lost 5 bases and J 4 bases, leaving 17 bases between the germline ends. This CDR3 is 15 amino acids long. The V gene's germline CDR1 is SGHAT and CDR2 FQNNGV. CDR3 coding DNA: TGTGCCAGCAGCCATGACAGGGTCGGGAGAGAGACCCAGTACTTC. This sequence encodes CASSHDRVGRETQYF.

This clonotype has at least ten counts. The genes are TRBV6-5 and TRBJ1-1, with D uncertain. This CDR3 region has 16 residues. The germline CDR1 and CDR2 sequences are MNHEY and SVGAGI. V was trimmed by 0 bases and J by 0 bases, leaving 11 bases between them. The CDR3, as DNA: TGTGCCAGCAGTTACTCGCCGGGAGTCCTGAACACTGAAGCTTTCTTT. This sequence encodes CASSYSPGVLNTEAFF.

The V call is TRBV30, the J call TRBJ1-1, with 8 positions matching TRBD1. Per germline, CDR1 GTSNPN and CDR2 SVGIG (reference sequence). The CDR3 has 14 residues. V lost 5 bases to trimming and J lost 1 base; unmatched junction nucleotides: 6. CDR3 amino acids: CAWGQGQGNTEAFF. The CDR3 nucleotides read TGTGCCTGGGGACAAGGACAGGGGAACACTGAAGCTTTCTTT.

This clonotype was observed at least ten times. This sequence joins TRBV4-3 and TRBJ1-2; no clear D gene. The CDR3 loop spans 12 amino acids. Germline CDR1 LGHNA, CDR2 YSLEER. The ends were cut back, 1 base at V and 3 bases at J, with 3 bases in the middle. In DNA form, the CDR3 reads TGCGCCAGCAGCCAAGCGGACTATGGCTACACCTTC. It codes for CASSQADYGYTF.

The table lists this clonotype with many counts. The chain links TRBV12-3 or TRBV12-4 to TRBJ1-1, with 7 bases fitting TRBD1. After removal of 0 bases from V and 4 bases from J, the junction contained 2 bases not matched to a gene. CDR3 size: 14 residues. The CDR3 spells CASSLAGGGTEAFF. CDR3 in DNA: TGTGCCAGCAGTTTAGCAGGGGGCGGCACTGAAGCTTTCTTT.

The sample holds many counts of this clonotype. The chain is built from TRBV6-1 and TRBJ1-1; no reliable D call. V lost 4 bases to trimming and J lost 1 base, with 10 bases between them. The CDR3 contains 14 residues. Looked up from germline, CDR1 is MNHNS and CDR2 is SASEGT. The CDR3 loop is CASSGRSGNTEAFF. DNA for the CDR3: TGTGCCAGCAGTGGGAGGTCGGGGAACACTGAAGCTTTCTTT.

As for this clonotype: This sequence may be a read error, since a much larger clone differs from it by one base. Without the conserved terminal phenylalanine or tryptophan, this CDR3 likely stems from a read error. The J gene is TRBJ2-2, the V gene TRBV6-2 or TRBV6-3; D gene uncertain. This CDR3 comprises 13 residues. V was trimmed by 6 bases and J by 2 bases, leaving 7 bases between them. Per germline, CDR1 MNHEY and CDR2 SVGEGT. CDR3 nucleotides: TGTGCCAGCAGAGGGTCCAACACCGGGGAGCTGTTTTCT. Protein sequence: CASRGSNTGELFS.

A remark on this clonotype: Because the CDR3's place on the DNA is in doubt, the DNA is left out and the CDR3 is given as listed by TCRdb. The chain is built from TRBV30 and TRBJ2-2. The CDR3 spans 12 amino acids, including both terminal residues. The V gene's germline CDR1 is GTSNPN and CDR2 SVGIG (reference sequence). CDR3 region: CAWGFGAGELFF.

This clonotype was counted a few times. The chain combines TRBV19 with TRBJ1-2; TRBD1 is a possible D gene (6 bases). The CDR3 is made up of 14 amino acids. In germline, CDR1 is LNHDA, CDR2 SQIVND (reference sequence). With 4 bases removed from V and 6 bases from J, the gap between germline ends came to 15 bases. The CDR3 protein is CASSTTNRENGYTF. The CDR3, as DNA: TGTGCCAGTAGTACCACGAACAGGGAGAATGGCTACACCTTC.

The chain employs TRBV18 and TRBJ2-2, with D maybe TRBD1 (5 bases). The CDR3 is 17 amino acids. V lost 2 bases to trimming and J lost 0 bases, with 13 bases between them. The germline CDR1 and CDR2 sequences are KGHSH and LQKENI. The CDR3 region has the DNA TGTGCCAGCTCACCATTGAGTGAGACAGCGAACACCGGGGAGCTGTTTTTT. It codes for CASSPLSETANTGELFF.